Sequencing of this T cell receptor beta chain was carried out in a study of T cells in Graves' hyperthyroidism and ophthalmopathy. RNA transcripts yielded amplified TCR beta CDR3 regions. HTBI primers drove first-round RT-PCR of the TCR CDR3. A single record per CDR3 protein comes from TCRdb applying MiXCR to the multiplex PCR reads. The sample lists some 440,000 distinct CDR3 sequences, about a sixth occurring once. With a duration under 2 months, the hyperthyroidism was newly diagnosed in patients aged 18 to 65. Exclusion of patients followed from uncontrolled infection, other autoimmune disease, pregnancy or lactation. Sequencing input: blood. This clonotype originated in a woman aged 18-29 years with Graves' hyperthyroidism.

CDR3 protein: CASSSPTGSHGYTF. The CDR3 coding sequence is TGTGCCAGCAGTTCACCGACAGGGAGTCATGGCTACACCTTC. The chain uses TRBV25-1 and TRBJ1-2, with 7 positions matching TRBD1. The CDR3 spans 14 residues. Trimming took 5 bases from V and 6 from J; bases not matched to a gene: 9. Germline CDR1 MGHDK, CDR2 SYGVNS.